This TCR beta chain was sequenced during a study of beta chain features in type 1 diabetes. The V gene end was trimmed by 1 base and the J gene end by 2 bases; junction bases not matched to a gene: 5. CDR3 length: 15 amino acids. Germline V lookup: CDR1 SGHRS, CDR2 YFSETQ. Overall study findings and caveats: PCR might pick shorter templates more often, in the same way for patients and controls. Within patients, naive, central memory and Treg TCRB repertoires seemed more similar than within healthy donors. Insertions were fewer and deletions more numerous at VDJ junctions in type 1 diabetes patients.

Sorted CD4+ subsets: naive, central memory, regulatory, stem cell-like memory (CD45RO/CCR7/CD25/CD127/CD95/CD27 panel). Expressed TCRB transcripts were sequenced after all isolated RNA was converted to cDNA. Clones were read by immunoSEQ multiplex PCR, and TCRdb kept only the in-frame ones, dropping some. This sample carries a few hundred thousand clones, around 20% of them seen once, and the ten largest clones take under 0.055%. On this clone itself: Its antigen is unidentified.

This clonotype was obtained from a woman younger than 30 in good health. The V call is TRBV5-1, the J call TRBJ2-7, with TRBD1 identical over 8 bases. The sequenced material came from naive CD4+ T cells from blood. CDR3 in DNA: TGCGCCAGCAGCTTGTTTGGGACAGGAACCTACGAGCAGTACTTC. Protein sequence: CASSLFGTGTYEQYF.